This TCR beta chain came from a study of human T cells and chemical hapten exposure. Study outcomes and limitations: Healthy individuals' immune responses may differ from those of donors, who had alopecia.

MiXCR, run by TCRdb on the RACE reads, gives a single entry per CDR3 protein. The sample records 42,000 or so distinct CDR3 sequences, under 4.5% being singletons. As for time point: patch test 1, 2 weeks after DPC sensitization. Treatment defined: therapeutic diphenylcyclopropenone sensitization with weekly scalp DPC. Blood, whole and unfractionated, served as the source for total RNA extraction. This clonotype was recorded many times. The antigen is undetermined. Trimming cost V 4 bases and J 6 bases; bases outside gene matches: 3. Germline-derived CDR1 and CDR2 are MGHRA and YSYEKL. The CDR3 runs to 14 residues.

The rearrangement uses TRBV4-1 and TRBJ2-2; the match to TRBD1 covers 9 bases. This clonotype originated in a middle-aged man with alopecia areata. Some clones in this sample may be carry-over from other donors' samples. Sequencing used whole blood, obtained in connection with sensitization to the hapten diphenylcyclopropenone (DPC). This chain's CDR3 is CASSPGQGPGELFF. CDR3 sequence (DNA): TGCGCCAGCAGCCCCGGACAGGGGCCCGGGGAGCTGTTTTTT.